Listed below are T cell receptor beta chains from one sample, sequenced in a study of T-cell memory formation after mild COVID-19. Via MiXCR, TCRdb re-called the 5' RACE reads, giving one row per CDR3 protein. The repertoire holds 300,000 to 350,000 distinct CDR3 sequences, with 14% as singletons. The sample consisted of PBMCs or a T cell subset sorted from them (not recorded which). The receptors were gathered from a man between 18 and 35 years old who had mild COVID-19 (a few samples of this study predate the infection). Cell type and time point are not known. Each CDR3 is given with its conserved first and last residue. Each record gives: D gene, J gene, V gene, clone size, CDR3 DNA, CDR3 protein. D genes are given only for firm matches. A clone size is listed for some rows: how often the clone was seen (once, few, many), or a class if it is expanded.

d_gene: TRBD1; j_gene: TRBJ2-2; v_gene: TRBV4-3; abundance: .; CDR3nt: TGCGCCAGCAGCCAGTTCGACAGGGACCTCACCGGGGAGCTGTTTTTT; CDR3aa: CASSQFDRDLTGELFF
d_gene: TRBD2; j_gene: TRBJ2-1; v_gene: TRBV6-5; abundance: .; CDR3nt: TGTGCCAGCAGCATACTAGCGGCACCTTACAATGAGCAGTTCTTC; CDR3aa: CASSILAAPYNEQFF
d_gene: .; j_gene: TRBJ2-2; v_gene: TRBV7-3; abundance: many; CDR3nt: TGTGCCAGCAGCTTAGGGGTCGGCACCGGGGAGCTGTTTTTT; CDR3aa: CASSLGVGTGELFF
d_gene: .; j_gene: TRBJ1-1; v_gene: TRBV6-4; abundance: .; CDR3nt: TGTGCCAGCAGTATCGTGGGAGGGAACACTGAAGCTTTCTTT; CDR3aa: CASSIVGGNTEAFF
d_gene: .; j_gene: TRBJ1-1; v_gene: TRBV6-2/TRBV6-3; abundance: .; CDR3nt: TGTGCCAGCTCGGACCTGGGCAGCCCGAACACTGAAGCTTTCTTT; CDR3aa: CASSDLGSPNTEAFF
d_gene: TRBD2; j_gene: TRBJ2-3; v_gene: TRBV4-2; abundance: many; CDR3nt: TGTGCCAGCAGCCAAGTTCTGCGGGGGAGAACTAGCACAGATACGCAGTATTTT; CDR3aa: CASSQVLRGRTSTDTQYF
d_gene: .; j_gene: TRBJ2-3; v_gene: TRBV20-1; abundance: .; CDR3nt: TGCAGTGCTAGCAAGGGGCCCTCGAGCACAGATACGCAGTATTTT; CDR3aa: CSASKGPSSTDTQYF
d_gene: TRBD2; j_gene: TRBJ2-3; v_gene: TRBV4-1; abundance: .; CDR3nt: TGCGCCAGCAGCGGGGGAACAGCGGGGCTTAGCACAGATACGCAGTATTTT; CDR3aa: CASSGGTAGLSTDTQYF
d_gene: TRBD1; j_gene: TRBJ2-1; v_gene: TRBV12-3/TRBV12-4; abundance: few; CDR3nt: TGTGCCAGCAGCCAACGACAGGGAAGGGTTAGCTCCTACAATGAGCAGTTCTTC; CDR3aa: CASSQRQGRVSSYNEQFF
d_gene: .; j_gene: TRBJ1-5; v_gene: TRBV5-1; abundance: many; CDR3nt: TGCGCCAGCAGCTTGGCCGGGACATACAATCAGCCCCAGCATTTT; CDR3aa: CASSLAGTYNQPQHF
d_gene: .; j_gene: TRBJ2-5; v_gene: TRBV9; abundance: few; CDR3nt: TGTGCCAGCAGCGTTATGGGTGGAGAGACCCAGTACTTC; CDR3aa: CASSVMGGETQYF
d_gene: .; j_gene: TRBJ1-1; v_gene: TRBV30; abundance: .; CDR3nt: TGTGCCTGGAGTTTTCAATGGAACACTGAAGCTTTCTTT; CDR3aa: CAWSFQWNTEAFF
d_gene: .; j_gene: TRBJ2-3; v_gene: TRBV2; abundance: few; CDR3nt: TGTGCCAGCAGGGCAGAGGCAGATACGCAGTATTTT; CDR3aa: CASRAEADTQYF
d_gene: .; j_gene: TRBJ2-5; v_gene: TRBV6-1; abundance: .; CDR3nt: TGTGCCAGCAGTCTAGGGGGGGACGCCCTGGCCCAGTACTTC; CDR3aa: CASSLGGDALAQYF
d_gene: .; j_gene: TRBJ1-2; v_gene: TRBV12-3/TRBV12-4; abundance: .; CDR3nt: TGTGCCAGCAGTCCGACAGGCGCCTATGGCTACACCTTC; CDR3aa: CASSPTGAYGYTF
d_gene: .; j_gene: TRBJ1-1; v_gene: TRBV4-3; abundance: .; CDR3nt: TGCGCCAGCAGCCAAGATGTACCGGGAGCTTTCTTT; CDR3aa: CASSQDVPGAFF
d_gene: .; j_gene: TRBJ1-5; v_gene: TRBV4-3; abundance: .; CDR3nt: TGCGCCAGCAGCCAAGATGAACGACAGCATCAGCCCCAGCATTTT; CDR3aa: CASSQDERQHQPQHF
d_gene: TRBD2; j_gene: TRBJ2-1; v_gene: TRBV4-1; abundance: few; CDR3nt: TGCGCCAGCAGCCAGGACCGGGGGGGCTGGTATGAGCAGTTCTTC; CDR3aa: CASSQDRGGWYEQFF
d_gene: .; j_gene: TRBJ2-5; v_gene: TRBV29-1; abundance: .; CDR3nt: TGCAGCGTGGGGGATGGGGGGACGAGCCAAGAGACACAGTACTTC; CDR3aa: CSVGDGGTSQETQYF
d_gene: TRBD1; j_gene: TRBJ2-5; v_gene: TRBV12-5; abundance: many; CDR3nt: TGTGCTAGTGGTTGGCAGGGGGCGACAGAGACCCAGTACTTC; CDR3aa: CASGWQGATETQYF
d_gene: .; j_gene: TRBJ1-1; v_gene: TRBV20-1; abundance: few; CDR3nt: TGCAGTGTCCCGTCCAGGGGAGTTTCTGAAGCTTTCTTT; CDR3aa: CSVPSRGVSEAFF
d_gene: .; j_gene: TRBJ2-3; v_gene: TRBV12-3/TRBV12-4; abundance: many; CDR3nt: TGTGCCAGCAGTTTGGAGGCTGGGGGAGATACGCAGTATTTT; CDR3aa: CASSLEAGGDTQYF
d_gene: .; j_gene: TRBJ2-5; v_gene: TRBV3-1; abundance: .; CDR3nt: TGTGCCAGCAGCCACCTGGACGGCCAAGAGACCCAGTACTTC; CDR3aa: CASSHLDGQETQYF
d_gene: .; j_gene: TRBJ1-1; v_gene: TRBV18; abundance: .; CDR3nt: TGTGCCAGCTCACCAATGGCGTCTAGGGTCACTGAAGCTTTCTTT; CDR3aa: CASSPMASRVTEAFF
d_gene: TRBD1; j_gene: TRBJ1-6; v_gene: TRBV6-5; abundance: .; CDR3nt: TGTGCCAGCAGGGGACAGGGGGCCTGGGATTCACCCCTCCACTTT; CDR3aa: CASRGQGAWDSPLHF
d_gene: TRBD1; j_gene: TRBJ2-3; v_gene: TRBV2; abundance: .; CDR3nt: TGTGCCAGCAGGCCGACAGGGCCACTGCATCCAGATACGCAGTATTTT; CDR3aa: CASRPTGPLHPDTQYF
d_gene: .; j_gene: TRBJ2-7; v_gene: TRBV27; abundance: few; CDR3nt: TGTGCCAGCGGCTTATACGAGCAGTACTTC; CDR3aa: CASGLYEQYF
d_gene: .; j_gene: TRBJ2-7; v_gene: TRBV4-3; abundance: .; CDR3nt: TGCGCCAGCAGCTTACAGGACAAGGGGCTCTACGAGCAGTACTTC; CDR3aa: CASSLQDKGLYEQYF
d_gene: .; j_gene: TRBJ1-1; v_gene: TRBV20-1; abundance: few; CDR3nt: TGCAGTGCTAGAGCGTCCGGGACTGAAGCTTTCTTT; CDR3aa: CSARASGTEAFF
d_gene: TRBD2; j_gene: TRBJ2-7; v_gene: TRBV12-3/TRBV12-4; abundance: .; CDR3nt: TGTGCCAGCCAAAGGACTAGCGGCTACGAGCAGTACTTC; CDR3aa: CASQRTSGYEQYF
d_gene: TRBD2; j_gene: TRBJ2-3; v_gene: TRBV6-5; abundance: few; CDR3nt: TGTGCCAGCAGTTACGGCCAGCGGGGGGGCGATACGCAGTATTTT; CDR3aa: CASSYGQRGGDTQYF
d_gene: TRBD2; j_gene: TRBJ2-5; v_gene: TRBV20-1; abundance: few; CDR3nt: TGCAGTGCTCCCAGACTAGCGGGGCGAGAGACCCAGTACTTC; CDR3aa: CSAPRLAGRETQYF
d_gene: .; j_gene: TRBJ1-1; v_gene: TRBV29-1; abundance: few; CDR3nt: TGCAGCGCAATAACGGGGGGGGCTGAAGCTTTCTTT; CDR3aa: CSAITGGAEAFF
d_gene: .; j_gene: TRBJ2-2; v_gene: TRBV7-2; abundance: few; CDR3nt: TGTGCCAGCAGCTCCACCAATCCTCCGGGCACCGGGGAGCTGTTTTTT; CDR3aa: CASSSTNPPGTGELFF
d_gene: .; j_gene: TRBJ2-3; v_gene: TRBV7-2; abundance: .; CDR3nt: TGTGCCAGCAGCCCCCTAGGGACACAGGGATTCACAGATACGCAGTATTTT; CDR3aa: CASSPLGTQGFTDTQYF
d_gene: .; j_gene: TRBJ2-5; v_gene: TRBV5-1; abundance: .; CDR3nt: TGCGCCAGCAAGGACAGTGGAGAAAGGGGAGAGACCCAGTACTTC; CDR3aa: CASKDSGERGETQYF
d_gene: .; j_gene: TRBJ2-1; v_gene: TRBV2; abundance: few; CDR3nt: TGTGCCAGCGGGGGAGGCGGTCCTTTAGAGTTCTTC; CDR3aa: CASGGGGPLEFF
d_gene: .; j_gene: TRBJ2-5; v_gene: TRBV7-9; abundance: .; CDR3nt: TGTGCCAGCAGCCCGTCCGGGGCCGAAGAGACCCAGTACTTC; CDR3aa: CASSPSGAEETQYF
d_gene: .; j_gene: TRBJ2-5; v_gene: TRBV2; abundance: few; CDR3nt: TGTGCCACGAAGGGTCCACAAGAGACCCAGTACTTC; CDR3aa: CATKGPQETQYF
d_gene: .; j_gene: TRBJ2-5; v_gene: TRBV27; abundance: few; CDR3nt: TGTGCCAGCAGTTTATGGGCCTCGAAGAGGGGCCAAGAGACCCAGTACTTC; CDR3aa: CASSLWASKRGQETQYF
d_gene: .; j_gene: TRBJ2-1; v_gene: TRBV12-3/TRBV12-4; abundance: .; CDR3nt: TGTGCCAGCAGTTTAGCGCGAGGGATTGACTACAATGAGCAGTTCTTC; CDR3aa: CASSLARGIDYNEQFF
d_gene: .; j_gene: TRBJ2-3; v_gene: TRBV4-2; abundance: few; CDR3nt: TGTGCCAGCAGCCATCCTCTCTCAGATACGCAGTATTTT; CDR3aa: CASSHPLSDTQYF
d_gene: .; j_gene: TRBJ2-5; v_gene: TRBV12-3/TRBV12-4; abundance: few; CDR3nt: TGTGCCAGCAGGGGATACAGCGAGACCCAGTACTTC; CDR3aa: CASRGYSETQYF
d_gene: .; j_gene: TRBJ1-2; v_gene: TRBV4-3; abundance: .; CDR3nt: TGCGCCAGCAGCCAAGATAGCGACCGGAGGGCCCCCTATGGCTACACCTTC; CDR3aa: CASSQDSDRRAPYGYTF
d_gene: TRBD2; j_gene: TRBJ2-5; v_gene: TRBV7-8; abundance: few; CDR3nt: TGTGCCAGCAGCTCGACTAGCGGGGTAGAGACCCAGTACTTC; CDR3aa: CASSSTSGVETQYF
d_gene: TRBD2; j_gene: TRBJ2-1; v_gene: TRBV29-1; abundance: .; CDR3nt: TGCAGCGTCATGGGACTAGCGGGTTACAATGAGCAGTTCTTC; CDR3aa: CSVMGLAGYNEQFF
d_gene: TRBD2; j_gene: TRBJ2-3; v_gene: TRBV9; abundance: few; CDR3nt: TGTGCCAGCAGCTCCAGTACTAGCGGGGGCCTCCATACGCAGTATTTT; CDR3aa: CASSSSTSGGLHTQYF
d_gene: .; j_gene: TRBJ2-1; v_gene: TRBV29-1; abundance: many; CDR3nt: TGCAGCGTTTCCCGACCCCCGGGATTTAATGAGCAGTTCTTC; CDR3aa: CSVSRPPGFNEQFF
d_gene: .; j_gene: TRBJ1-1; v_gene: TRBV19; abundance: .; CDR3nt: TGTGCCAGTAGTACCCAGGGAAGAGTGAACACTGAAGCTTTCTTT; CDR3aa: CASSTQGRVNTEAFF
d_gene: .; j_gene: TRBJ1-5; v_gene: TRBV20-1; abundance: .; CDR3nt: TGCAGTGCAGCGACAGGCGGCAATCAGCCCCAGCATTTT; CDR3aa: CSAATGGNQPQHF
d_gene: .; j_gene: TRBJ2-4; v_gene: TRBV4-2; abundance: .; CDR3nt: TGTGCCAGCAGCCAAGATTCGACGGGGATAGCCAAAAACATTCAGTACTTC; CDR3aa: CASSQDSTGIAKNIQYF
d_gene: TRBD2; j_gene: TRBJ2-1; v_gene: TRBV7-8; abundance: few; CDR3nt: TGTGCCAGTTCGGCTGGGCTAGCGGGGGCTTTTTGGGTCTTC; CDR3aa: CASSAGLAGAFWVF
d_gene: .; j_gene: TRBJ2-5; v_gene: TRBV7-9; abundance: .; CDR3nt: TGTGCCAGCAGCTTAAAGAGTGTAGAGACCCAGTACTTC; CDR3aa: CASSLKSVETQYF
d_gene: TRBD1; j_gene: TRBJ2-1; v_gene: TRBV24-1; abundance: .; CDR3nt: TGTGCCACCAGTGATAGAAACAGGGGGCATGAGCAGTTCTTC; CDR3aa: CATSDRNRGHEQFF
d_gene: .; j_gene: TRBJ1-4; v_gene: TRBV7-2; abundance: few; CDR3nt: TGTGCCAGCAGCTTAGGTCTGGGGGCCTCGACTAACTCGTTAAATGAAAAACTGTTTTTT; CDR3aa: CASSLGLGASTNSLNEKLFF
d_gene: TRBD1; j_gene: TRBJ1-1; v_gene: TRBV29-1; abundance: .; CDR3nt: TGCAGCGTAAGGGACAGGGGGGACACTGAAGCTTTCTTT; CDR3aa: CSVRDRGDTEAFF
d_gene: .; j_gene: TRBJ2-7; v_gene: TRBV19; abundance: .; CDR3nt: TGTGCCAGTAGCCCTGTGGCTTCCTACGAGCAGTACTTC; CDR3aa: CASSPVASYEQYF